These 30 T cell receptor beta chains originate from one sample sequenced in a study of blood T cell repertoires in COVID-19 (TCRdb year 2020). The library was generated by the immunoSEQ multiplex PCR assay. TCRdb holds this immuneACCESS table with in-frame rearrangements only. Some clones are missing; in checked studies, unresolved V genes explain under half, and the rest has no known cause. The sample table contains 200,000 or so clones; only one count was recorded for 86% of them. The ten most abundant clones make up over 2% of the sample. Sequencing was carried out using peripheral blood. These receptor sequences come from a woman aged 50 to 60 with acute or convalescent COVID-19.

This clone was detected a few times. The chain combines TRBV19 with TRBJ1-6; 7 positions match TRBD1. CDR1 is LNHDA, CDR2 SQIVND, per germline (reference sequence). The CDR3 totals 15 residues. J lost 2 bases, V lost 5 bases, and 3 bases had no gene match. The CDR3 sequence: CASSATGPYNSPLHF. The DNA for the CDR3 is TGTGCCAGTAGTGCGACAGGGCCCTATAATTCACCCCTCCACTTT.

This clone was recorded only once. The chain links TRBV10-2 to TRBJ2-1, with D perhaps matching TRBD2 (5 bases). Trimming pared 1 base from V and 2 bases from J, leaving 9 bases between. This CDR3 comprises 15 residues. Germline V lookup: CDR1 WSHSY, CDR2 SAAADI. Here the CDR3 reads CASSEWRVPYNEQFF. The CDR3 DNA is TGCGCCAGCAGTGAGTGGCGGGTGCCCTACAATGAGCAGTTCTTC.

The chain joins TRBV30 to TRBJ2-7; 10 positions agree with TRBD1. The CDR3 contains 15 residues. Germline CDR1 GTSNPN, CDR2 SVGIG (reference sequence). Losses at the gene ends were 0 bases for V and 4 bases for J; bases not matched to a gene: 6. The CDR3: CAWSVPGQGFYEQYF. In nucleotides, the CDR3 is TGTGCCTGGAGTGTCCCGGGACAGGGGTTTTACGAGCAGTACTTC.

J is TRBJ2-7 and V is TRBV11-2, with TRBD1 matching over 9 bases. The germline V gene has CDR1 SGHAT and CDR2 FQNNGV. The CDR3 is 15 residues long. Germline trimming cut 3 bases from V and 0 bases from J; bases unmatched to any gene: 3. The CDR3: CASSLDRGSSYEQYF. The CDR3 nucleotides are TGTGCCAGCAGCTTGGACAGGGGAAGCTCCTACGAGCAGTACTTC.

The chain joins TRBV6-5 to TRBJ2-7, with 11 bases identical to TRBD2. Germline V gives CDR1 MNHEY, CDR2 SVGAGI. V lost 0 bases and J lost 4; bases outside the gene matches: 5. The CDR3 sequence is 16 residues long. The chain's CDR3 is CASSYSRLAGRYEQYF. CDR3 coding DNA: TGTGCCAGCAGTTACTCGAGACTAGCGGGAAGGTACGAGCAGTACTTC.

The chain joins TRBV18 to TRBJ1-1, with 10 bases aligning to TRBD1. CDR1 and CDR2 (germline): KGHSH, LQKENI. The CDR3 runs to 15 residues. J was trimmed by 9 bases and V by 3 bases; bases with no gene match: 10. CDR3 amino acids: CASSPQGTGVVKAFF. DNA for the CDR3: TGTGCCAGCTCACCTCAAGGGACAGGGGTGGTGAAAGCTTTCTTT.

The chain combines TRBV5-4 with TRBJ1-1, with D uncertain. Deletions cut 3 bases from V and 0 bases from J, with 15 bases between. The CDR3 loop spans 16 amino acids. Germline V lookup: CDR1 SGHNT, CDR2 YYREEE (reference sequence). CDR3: CASSSDWAILNTEAFF. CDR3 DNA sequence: TGTGCCAGCAGCTCCGATTGGGCCATTCTGAACACTGAAGCTTTCTTT.

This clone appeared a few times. In nucleotides, the CDR3 is TGTGCCAGCAGCCCCAGACTAACAGGGCAGCCCCAGCATTTT. It translates to CASSPRLTGQPQHF. This sequence joins TRBV5-6 and TRBJ1-5; TRBD1 is a possible D gene (6 bases). This CDR3 spans 14 amino acids. Germline lookup yields CDR1 SGHDT and CDR2 YYEEEE. V dropped 4 bases and J dropped 7 bases, with 15 bases sitting between them.

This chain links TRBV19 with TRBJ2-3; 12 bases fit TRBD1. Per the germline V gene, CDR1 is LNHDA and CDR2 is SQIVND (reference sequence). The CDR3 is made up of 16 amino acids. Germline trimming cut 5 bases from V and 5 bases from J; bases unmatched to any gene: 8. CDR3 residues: CASSPPGQGAGDTQYF. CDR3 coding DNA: TGTGCCAGTAGTCCCCCGGGACAGGGGGCGGGAGATACGCAGTATTTT.

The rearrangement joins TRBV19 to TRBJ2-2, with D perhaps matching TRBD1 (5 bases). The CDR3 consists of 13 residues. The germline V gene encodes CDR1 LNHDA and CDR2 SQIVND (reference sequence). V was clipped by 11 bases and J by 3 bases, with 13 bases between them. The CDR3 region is CAAQGWDTGELFF. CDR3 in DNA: TGTGCCGCCCAGGGTTGGGACACCGGGGAGCTGTTTTTT.

The CDR3 sequence is CASSWTGPQETQYF. The CDR3 coding sequence is TGTGCCAGCAGCTGGACAGGGCCCCAAGAGACCCAGTACTTC. J is TRBJ2-5 and V is TRBV7-9; the match to TRBD1 covers 8 bases. Trimming took 4 bases from V and 1 from J; bases not matched to a gene: 2. The CDR3 extends over 14 amino acids. The germline gives CDR1 SEHNR, CDR2 FQNEAQ (reference sequence).

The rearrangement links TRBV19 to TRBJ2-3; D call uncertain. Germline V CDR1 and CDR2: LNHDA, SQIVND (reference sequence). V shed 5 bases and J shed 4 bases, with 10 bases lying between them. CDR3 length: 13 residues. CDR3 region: CASSSVVADTQYF. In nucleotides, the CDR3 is TGTGCCAGTAGTTCGGTGGTAGCAGATACGCAGTATTTT. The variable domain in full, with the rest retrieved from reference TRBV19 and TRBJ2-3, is DGGITQSPKYLFRKEGQNVTLSCEQNLNHDAMYWYRQDPGQGLRLIYYSQIVNDFQKGDIAEGYSVSREKKESFPLTVTSAQKNPTAFYLCASSSVVADTQYFGPGTRLTVL.

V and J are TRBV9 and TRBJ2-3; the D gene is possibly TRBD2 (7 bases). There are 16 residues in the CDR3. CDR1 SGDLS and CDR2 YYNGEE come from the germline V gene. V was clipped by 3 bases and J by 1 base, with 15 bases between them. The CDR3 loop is CASSGLGGAGTDTQYF. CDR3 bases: TGTGCCAGCAGCGGCCTGGGGGGGGCCGGCACAGATACGCAGTATTTT.

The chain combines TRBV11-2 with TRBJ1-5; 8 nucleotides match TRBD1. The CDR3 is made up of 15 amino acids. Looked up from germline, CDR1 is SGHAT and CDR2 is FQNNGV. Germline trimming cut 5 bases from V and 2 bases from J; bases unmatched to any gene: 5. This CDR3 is CASSVGQGGNQPQHF. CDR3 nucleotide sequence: TGTGCCAGCAGCGTCGGACAGGGCGGCAATCAGCCCCAGCATTTT.

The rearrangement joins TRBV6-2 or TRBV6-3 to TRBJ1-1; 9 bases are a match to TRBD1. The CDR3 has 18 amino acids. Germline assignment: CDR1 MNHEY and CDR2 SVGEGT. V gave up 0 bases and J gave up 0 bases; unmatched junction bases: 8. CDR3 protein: CASSYSTGGGRMNTEAFF. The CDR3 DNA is TGTGCCAGCAGTTACTCTACAGGGGGCGGGAGAATGAACACTGAAGCTTTCTTT.

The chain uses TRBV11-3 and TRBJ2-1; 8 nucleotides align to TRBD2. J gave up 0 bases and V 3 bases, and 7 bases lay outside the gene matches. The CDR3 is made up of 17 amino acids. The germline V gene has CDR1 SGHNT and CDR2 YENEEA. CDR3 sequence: CASSFGSGASSYNEQFF. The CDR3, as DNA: TGTGCCAGCAGCTTTGGTAGCGGGGCAAGCTCCTACAATGAGCAGTTCTTC.

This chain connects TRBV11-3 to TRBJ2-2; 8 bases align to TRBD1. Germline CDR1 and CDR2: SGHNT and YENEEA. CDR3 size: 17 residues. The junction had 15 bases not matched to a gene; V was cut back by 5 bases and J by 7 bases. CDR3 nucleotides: TGTGCCAGCAGCCTCGTTCCCCGACAGGGGAAGGGCGGGGAGCTGTTTTTT. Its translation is CASSLVPRQGKGGELFF.

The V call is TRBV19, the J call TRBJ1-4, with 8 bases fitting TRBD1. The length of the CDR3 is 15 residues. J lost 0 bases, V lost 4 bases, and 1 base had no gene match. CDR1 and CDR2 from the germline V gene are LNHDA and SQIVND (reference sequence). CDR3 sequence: CASSRQGTTNEKLFF. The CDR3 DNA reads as TGTGCCAGTAGTAGACAGGGGACAACTAATGAAAAACTGTTTTTT.

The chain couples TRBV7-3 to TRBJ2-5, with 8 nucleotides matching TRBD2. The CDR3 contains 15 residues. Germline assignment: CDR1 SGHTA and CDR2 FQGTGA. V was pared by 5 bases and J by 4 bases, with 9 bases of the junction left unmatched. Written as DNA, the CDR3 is TGTGCCAGCAGCCCCTCGGGGGGGGTAAGAGAGACCCAGTACTTC. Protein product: CASSPSGGVRETQYF.

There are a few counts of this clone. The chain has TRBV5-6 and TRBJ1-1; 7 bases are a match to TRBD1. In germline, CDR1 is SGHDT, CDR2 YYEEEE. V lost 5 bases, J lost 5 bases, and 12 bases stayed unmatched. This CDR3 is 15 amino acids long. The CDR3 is CASRTIQGLVTEAFF. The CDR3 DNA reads TGTGCCAGCAGGACGATACAGGGGCTGGTGACTGAAGCTTTCTTT.

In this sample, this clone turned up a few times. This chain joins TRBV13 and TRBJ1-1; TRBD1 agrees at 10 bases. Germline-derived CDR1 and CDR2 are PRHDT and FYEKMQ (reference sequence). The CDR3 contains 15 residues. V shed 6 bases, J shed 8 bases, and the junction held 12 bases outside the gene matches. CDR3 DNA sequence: TGTGCCAGCAGGCCGGCGGGACAGGGGAGGGGCGAAGCTTTCTTT. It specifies CASRPAGQGRGEAFF. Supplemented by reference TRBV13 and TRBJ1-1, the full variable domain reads AAGVIQSPRHLIKEKRETATLKCYPIPRHDTVYWYQQGPGQDPQFLISFYEKMQSDKGSIPDRFSAQQFSDYHSELNMSSLELGDSALYFCASRPAGQGRGEAFFGQGTRLTVV.

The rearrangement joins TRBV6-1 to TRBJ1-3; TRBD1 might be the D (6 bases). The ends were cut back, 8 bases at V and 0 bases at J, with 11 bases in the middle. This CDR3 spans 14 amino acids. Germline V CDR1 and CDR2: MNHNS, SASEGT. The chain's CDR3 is CASVDRNSGNTIYF. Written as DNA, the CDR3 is TGTGCCAGCGTTGACAGGAACTCTGGAAACACCATATATTTT.

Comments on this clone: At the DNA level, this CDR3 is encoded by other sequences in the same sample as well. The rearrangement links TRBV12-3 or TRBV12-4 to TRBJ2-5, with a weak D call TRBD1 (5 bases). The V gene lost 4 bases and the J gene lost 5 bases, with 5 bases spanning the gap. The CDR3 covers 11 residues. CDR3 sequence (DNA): TGTGCCAGCAGTTCAGGGGAGACCCAGTACTTC. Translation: CASSSGETQYF.

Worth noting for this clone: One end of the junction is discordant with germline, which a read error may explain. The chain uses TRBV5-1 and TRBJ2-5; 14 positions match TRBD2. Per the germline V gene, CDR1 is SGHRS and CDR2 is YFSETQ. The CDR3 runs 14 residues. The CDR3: CASSSGGLAGELHF. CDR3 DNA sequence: TGCGCCAGCAGCTCCGGGGGACTAGCGGGGGAACTCCACTTC.

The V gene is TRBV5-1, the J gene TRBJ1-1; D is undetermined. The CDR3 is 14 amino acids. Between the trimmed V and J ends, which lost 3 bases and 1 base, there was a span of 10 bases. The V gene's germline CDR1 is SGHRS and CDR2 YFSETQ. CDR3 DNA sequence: TGCGCCAGCAGCTGGGCCCCAGGGAACACTGAAGCTTTCTTT. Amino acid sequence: CASSWAPGNTEAFF.

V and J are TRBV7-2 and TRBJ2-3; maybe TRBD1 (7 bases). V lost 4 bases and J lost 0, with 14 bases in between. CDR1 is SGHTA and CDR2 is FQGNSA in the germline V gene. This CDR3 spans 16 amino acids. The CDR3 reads CASSSGGGLSTDTQYF. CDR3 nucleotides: TGTGCCAGCAGCTCAGGAGGGGGCCTCAGCACAGATACGCAGTATTTT.

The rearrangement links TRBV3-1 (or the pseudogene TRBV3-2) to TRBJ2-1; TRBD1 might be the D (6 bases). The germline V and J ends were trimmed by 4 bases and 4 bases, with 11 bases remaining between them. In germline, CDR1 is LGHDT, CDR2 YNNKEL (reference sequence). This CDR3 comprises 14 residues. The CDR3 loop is CASSPGQIYNEQFF. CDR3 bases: TGTGCCAGCAGCCCGGGACAAATTTACAATGAGCAGTTCTTC.

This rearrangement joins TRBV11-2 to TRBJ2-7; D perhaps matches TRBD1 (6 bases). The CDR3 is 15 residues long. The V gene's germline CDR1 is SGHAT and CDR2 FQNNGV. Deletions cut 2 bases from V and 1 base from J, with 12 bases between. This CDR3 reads CASSLSYDRSYEQYF. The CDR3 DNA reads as TGTGCCAGCAGCTTAAGCTATGACAGGTCCTACGAGCAGTACTTC.

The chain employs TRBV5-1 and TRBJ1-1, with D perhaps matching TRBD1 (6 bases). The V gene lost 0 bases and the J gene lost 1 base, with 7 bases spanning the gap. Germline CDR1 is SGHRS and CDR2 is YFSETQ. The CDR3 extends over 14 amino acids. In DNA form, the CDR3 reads TGCGCCAGCAGCTTGGGGACAGCGAACACTGAAGCTTTCTTT. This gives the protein CASSLGTANTEAFF.

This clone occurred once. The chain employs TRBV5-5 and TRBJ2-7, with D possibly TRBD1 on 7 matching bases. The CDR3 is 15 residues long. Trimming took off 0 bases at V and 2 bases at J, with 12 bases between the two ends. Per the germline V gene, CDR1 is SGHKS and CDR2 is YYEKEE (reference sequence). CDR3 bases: TGTGCCAGCAGCTTGGTTGCAGGGGGGACCTACGAGCAGTACTTC. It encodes CASSLVAGGTYEQYF.